This T cell receptor beta chain appears in the sequencing data of a study of T-cell memory formation after mild COVID-19. Overall study results and limits: Clones that shrank (day 15 to 85) were balanced CD4/CD8, whereas later expanders leaned CD4+.

TCR alpha and TCR beta cDNA libraries carrying sample barcodes and UMIs came from 5'RACE with constant-segment primers. TCRdb passed the 5' RACE reads through MiXCR, listing each CDR3 protein once. This sample yields approximately 35,000 distinct CDR3 sequences, of which around 20% are seen a single time; about 1.5% belongs to the top ten. With 2 bases removed from V and 7 bases from J, the gap between germline ends came to 15 bases. This CDR3 comprises 15 residues. Germline V CDR1 and CDR2: ENHRY, SYGVKD. This clonotype was observed at least ten times. Its antigen is undetermined. The V gene is TRBV10-3, the J gene TRBJ1-5; no clear D gene. The sequenced material came from PBMCs or a T cell subset sorted from them (not recorded which). This receptor was identified in an adult who had mild COVID-19 (a few samples of this study predate the infection). Cell type and time point are not known. For the CDR3, the DNA is TGTGCCATCAGTGAGCAAGGGAGGGTGGCCCAGCCCCAGCATTTT. As protein: CAISEQGRVAQPQHF.